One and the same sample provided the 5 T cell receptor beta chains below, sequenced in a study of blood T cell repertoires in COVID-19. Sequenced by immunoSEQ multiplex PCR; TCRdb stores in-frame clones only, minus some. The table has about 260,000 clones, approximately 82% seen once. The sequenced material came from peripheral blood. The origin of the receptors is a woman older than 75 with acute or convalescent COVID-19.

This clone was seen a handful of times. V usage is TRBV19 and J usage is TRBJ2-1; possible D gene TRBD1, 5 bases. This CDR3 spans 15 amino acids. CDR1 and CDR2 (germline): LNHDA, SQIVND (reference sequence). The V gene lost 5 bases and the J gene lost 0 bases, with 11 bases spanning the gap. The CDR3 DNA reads TGTGCCAGTAGTCTTACAGGTAACTCCTACAATGAGCAGTTCTTC. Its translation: CASSLTGNSYNEQFF.

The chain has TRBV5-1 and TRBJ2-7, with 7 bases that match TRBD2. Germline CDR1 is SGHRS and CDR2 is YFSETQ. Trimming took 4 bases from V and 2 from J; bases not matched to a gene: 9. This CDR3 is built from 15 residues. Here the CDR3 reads CASSGSSGPPYEQYF. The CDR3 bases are TGCGCCAGCAGCGGGTCTAGCGGCCCTCCCTACGAGCAGTACTTC.

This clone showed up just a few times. The CDR3 DNA is TGTGCCAGCATGGACAGGGATCGGAGTCAGCCCCAGCATTTT. Protein: CASMDRDRSQPQHF. The chain recombines TRBV6-5 with TRBJ1-5; 8 positions agree with TRBD1. The junction had 8 bases not matched to a gene; V was cut back by 7 bases and J by 6 bases. CDR1 is MNHEY, CDR2 SVGAGI, per germline. CDR3 size: 14 residues.

The CDR3 DNA reads as TGTGCCAGCAGCCCCCACCAGGGTCCCCAAGAGACCCAGTACTTC. Protein product: CASSPHQGPQETQYF. The chain is built from TRBV7-6 and TRBJ2-5, with D possibly matching TRBD1 (5 bases). Trimming stripped 5 bases from V and 1 base from J, with 14 bases between. Germline CDR1 and CDR2: SGHVS and FNYEAQ. The CDR3 covers 15 residues.

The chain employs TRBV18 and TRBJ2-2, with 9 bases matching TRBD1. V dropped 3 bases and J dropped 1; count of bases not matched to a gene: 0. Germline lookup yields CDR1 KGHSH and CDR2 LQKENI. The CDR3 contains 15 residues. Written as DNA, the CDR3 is TGTGCCAGCTCACCGGGACAGGGGAACACCGGGGAGCTGTTTTTT. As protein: CASSPGQGNTGELFF.